This is a list of T cell receptor beta chains from one sample in a study of PD-1 blockade in classical Hodgkin lymphoma. Assay used: immunoSEQ multiplex PCR; TCRdb lists only in-frame clones, some missing. The sample has some 15,000 clones, 80% to 85% seen once. Sequenced material: peripheral blood mononuclear cells (PBMCs), taken before the second cycle of nivolumab. The receptors shown here come from a human donor with classical Hodgkin lymphoma. CDR3s include the opening cysteine and the closing phenylalanine or tryptophan. Fields, in order: D gene, V gene, J gene, clone size, CDR3 DNA, CDR3 protein. The D gene is left open where the match is weak. Not all rows give a size; the values are once, few, many and, for expanded clones, a class.

D: NA
V: TRBV4-1
J: TRBJ2-2
size: NA
DNA: TGCGCCAGCAGCCACCGGGGGTTGCGGAACACCGGGGAGCTGTTTTTT
CDR3: CASSHRGLRNTGELFF

D: NA
V: TRBV27
J: TRBJ1-2
size: NA
DNA: TGTGCCAGCACCAGGTCGGGATTTGACTATGGCTACACCTTC
CDR3: CASTRSGFDYGYTF

D: NA
V: TRBV30
J: TRBJ2-3
size: NA
DNA: TGTGCCTGGAGTGTACTGGCCGGTATGGGGGTGGAAGGCACAGATACGCAGTATTTT
CDR3: CAWSVLAGMGVEGTDTQYF

D: TRBD2
V: TRBV11-2
J: TRBJ2-5
size: NA
DNA: TGTGCCAGCAGCTTAGCGGGAGGGGCTCCCCAAGAGACCCAGTACTTC
CDR3: CASSLAGGAPQETQYF

D: TRBD2
V: TRBV9
J: TRBJ2-5
size: once
DNA: TGTGCCAGCAGCGTCGCGGGGGGGGTCGGTCCCCCCCAAGAGACCCAGTACTTC
CDR3: CASSVAGGVGPPQETQYF

D: TRBD1
V: TRBV6-5
J: TRBJ2-7
size: NA
DNA: TGTGCCAGCTCATATCGCCGGACAGGGACCTACGAGCAGTACTTC
CDR3: CASSYRRTGTYEQYF

D: NA
V: TRBV7-6
J: TRBJ2-3
size: NA
DNA: TGTGCCAGCAGCCGCCGGCGCTCCGATACGCAGTATTTT
CDR3: CASSRRRSDTQYF

D: NA
V: TRBV7-8
J: TRBJ2-1
size: NA
DNA: TGTGCCAGCAGCTTCCTGGGACCGGGATTCTACAATGAGCAGTTCTTC
CDR3: CASSFLGPGFYNEQFF

D: NA
V: TRBV7-3
J: TRBJ1-1
size: NA
DNA: TGTGCCAGCAGCTCCATTCGGGGGGCGACCACTGAAGCTTTCTTT
CDR3: CASSSIRGATTEAFF

D: NA
V: TRBV6-5
J: TRBJ2-7
size: NA
DNA: TGTGCCAGCAGTTACACCCCCGGGACATACTACGAGCAGTACTTC
CDR3: CASSYTPGTYYEQYF